Sequencing of this TCR beta chain was carried out in a study of shared clonotypes between healthy human individuals. Study-wide points: Large sequencing depth failed to make sorted-subset sequencing complete, rarefaction showed.

Profiling relied on immunoSEQ multiplex PCR, and the TCRdb table lists in-frame clones only, not all of them. The sample gives under 2,500,000 clones, approximately 95% of which show up once; roughly 0.13% is in the top ten. Comment on this clone: The antigen is not known.

The TCR was taken from a man aged 18 to 35 in good health. The specimen sequenced was naive CD4+ T cells sorted from blood. Noted subset: CD45RA+ positively selected.

CDR3 residues: CSADRETEAFF. Written as DNA, the CDR3 is TGCAGTGCTGACAGGGAGACTGAAGCTTTCTTT. This chain uses TRBV20-1 with TRBJ1-1; 7 bases match TRBD1. CDR3 length: 11 amino acids. CDR1 and CDR2 (germline): DFQATT, SNEGSKA (reference sequence). V was pared by 5 bases and J by 5 bases, with 2 bases of the junction left unmatched.